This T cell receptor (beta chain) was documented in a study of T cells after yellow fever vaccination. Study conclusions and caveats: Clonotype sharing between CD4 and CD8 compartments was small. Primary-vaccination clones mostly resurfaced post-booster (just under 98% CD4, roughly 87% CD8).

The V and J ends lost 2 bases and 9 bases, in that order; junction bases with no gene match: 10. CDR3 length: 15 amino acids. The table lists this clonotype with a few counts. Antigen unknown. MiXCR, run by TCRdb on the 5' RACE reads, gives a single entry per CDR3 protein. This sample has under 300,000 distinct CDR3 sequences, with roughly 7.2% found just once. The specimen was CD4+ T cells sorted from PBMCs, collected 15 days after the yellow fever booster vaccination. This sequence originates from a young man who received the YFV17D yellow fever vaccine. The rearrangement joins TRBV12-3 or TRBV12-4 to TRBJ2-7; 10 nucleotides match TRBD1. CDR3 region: CASSLSGTGVWGQYF. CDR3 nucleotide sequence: TGTGCCAGCAGTTTATCCGGGACAGGGGTCTGGGGGCAGTACTTC.